A selection of T cell receptor beta chains follows, all from one sample in a study of T cell changes during pregnancy in multiple sclerosis. The assay was immunoSEQ multiplex PCR, and TCRdb's table has in-frame clones only and misses some. Among about 52,000 clones listed, over 85% were seen once. Material: CD4+ T cells from peripheral blood mononuclear cells, obtained before pregnancy. These receptors were taken from a female donor with multiple sclerosis, enrolled in a pregnancy study. Both conserved end residues are part of each CDR3. A D gene is named only where the DNA matches it firmly. Only part of the rows carry a size: once, few, many, or a class if the clone is expanded.

>TRBJ2-7|once|TRBD2|TRBV5-4
CASSLGGLARNEQYF
TGTGCCAGCAGCTTGGGGGGACTAGCAAGGAACGAGCAGTACTTC
>TRBJ1-1|-|-|TRBV6-1
CASSASMNTEAFF
TGTGCCAGCAGTGCGAGCATGAACACTGAAGCTTTCTTT
>TRBJ2-2|-|TRBD2|TRBV7-2
CASSLTGGSGELFF
TGTGCCAGCAGCTTGACGGGGGGTAGCGGGGAGCTGTTTTTT
>TRBJ1-4|-|-|TRBV7-9
CASSLAGTTNEKLFF
TGTGCCAGCAGCCTGGCCGGGACAACTAATGAAAAACTGTTTTTT
>TRBJ2-7|-|-|TRBV7-2
CASSPSGAPYEQYF
TGTGCCAGCAGCCCCAGCGGAGCCCCCTACGAGCAGTACTTC
>TRBJ2-1|once|TRBD2|TRBV27
CASSTGLASSNEQFF
TGTGCCAGCAGTACGGGACTAGCGAGTTCCAATGAGCAGTTCTTC
>TRBJ2-2|-|TRBD2|TRBV5-1
CASSLAPSGTTGELFF
TGCGCCAGCAGCTTGGCCCCTAGCGGGACCACCGGGGAGCTGTTTTTT
>TRBJ1-2|-|-|TRBV30
CAAYREANYGYTF
TGTGCCGCGTACAGGGAAGCTAACTATGGCTACACCTTC
>TRBJ2-2|-|-|TRBV2
CASSEALQKSGELFF
TGTGCCAGCAGTGAAGCGCTCCAGAAATCCGGGGAGCTGTTTTTT
>TRBJ2-7|-|-|TRBV6-1
CASSGRLVAPNEQYF
TGTGCCAGCAGTGGACGACTAGTCGCCCCCAATGAGCAGTACTTC
>TRBJ1-1|-|-|TRBV27
CASSFQGHTEAFF
TGTGCCAGCAGTTTCCAGGGGCACACTGAAGCTTTCTTT
>TRBJ1-3|-|TRBD1|TRBV14
CASSPGTGKLFGNTIYF
TGTGCCAGCAGCCCTGGGACAGGGAAGTTGTTTGGAAACACCATATATTTT
>TRBJ1-4|-|TRBD1|TRBV6-1
CASSDRQGSSEKLFF
TGTGCCAGCAGTGATAGACAGGGGAGTTCGGAAAAACTGTTTTTT
>TRBJ2-5|-|TRBD1|TRBV5-1
CASSRNRGPGETQYF
TGCGCCAGCAGCCGTAACAGGGGTCCGGGAGAGACCCAGTACTTC
>TRBJ1-2|-|-|TRBV2
CASSVDRSGGNYGYTF
TGTGCCAGCAGTGTTGACAGGTCGGGGGGCAACTATGGCTACACCTTC
>TRBJ1-2|-|TRBD1|TRBV13
CASSLGAIDRETRHYGYTF
TGTGCCAGCAGCTTAGGCGCCATTGACAGGGAGACCCGACACTATGGCTACACCTTC
>TRBJ1-2|-|-|TRBV5-1
CASSLRTGEPYGYTF
TGCGCCAGCAGCTTACGTACAGGAGAACCCTATGGCTACACCTTC
>TRBJ2-6|-|TRBD1|TRBV14
CASSLQTGLNSGANVLTF
TGTGCCAGCAGCCTCCAGACAGGGTTAAACTCTGGGGCCAACGTCCTGACTTTC
>TRBJ1-2|-|TRBD1|TRBV18
CASSPPGQGGTYTF
TGTGCCAGCTCACCACCCGGACAGGGGGGAACATACACCTTC
>TRBJ2-1|few|TRBD1|TRBV7-2
CASSEQGAQGEQFF
TGTGCCAGCAGCGAACAGGGGGCGCAGGGTGAGCAGTTCTTC
>TRBJ1-6|-|-|TRBV27
CASSLLNSPLHF
TGTGCCAGCAGTCTCCTGAATTCACCCCTCCACTTT
>TRBJ2-1|once|TRBD2|TRBV11-2
CASSLVPSGRSSSYNEQFF
TGTGCCAGCAGCTTAGTTCCTAGCGGGAGGTCGAGCTCCTACAATGAGCAGTTCTTC
>TRBJ1-2|-|-|TRBV7-9
CASSPTANYGYTF
TGTGCCAGCAGCCCGACAGCTAACTATGGCTACACCTTC
>TRBJ1-2|-|TRBD1|TRBV5-4
CASSQGQGAGYGYTF
TGTGCCAGCAGTCAGGGACAGGGGGCTGGGTATGGCTACACCTTC
>TRBJ2-2|-|-|TRBV7-2
CASTPLPANTGELFF
TGTGCCAGCACCCCCTTACCAGCGAACACCGGGGAGCTGTTTTTT
>TRBJ2-1|-|TRBD2|TRBV6-6
CASSLGTSRDANEQFF
TGTGCCAGCAGTCTCGGGACTAGCCGAGATGCAAATGAGCAGTTCTTC
>TRBJ2-1|-|-|TRBV7-2
CASSLVSSASNEQFF
TGTGCCAGCAGCTTAGTCTCCAGCGCGAGCAATGAGCAGTTCTTC
>TRBJ2-7|-|TRBD1|TRBV5-8
CASSQSGTGSSRLDF
TGTGCCAGCAGCCAATCCGGGACAGGGAGCTCGCGACTGGACTTC
>TRBJ1-4|-|TRBD1|TRBV5-6
CASSVAGQGGEKLFF
TGTGCCAGCAGCGTGGCGGGACAGGGAGGCGAAAAACTGTTTTTT
>TRBJ2-2|once|TRBD1|TRBV6-5
CASSSAGTGGIGELFF
TGTGCCAGCAGTTCCGCCGGGACAGGGGGCATCGGGGAGCTGTTTTTT
>TRBJ2-3|-|-|TRBV12-2
CASRSPSLVGGTQYF
TGTGCAAGTCGCTCGCCGAGTTTGGTGGGGGGTACGCAGTATTTT
>TRBJ2-3|-|-|TRBV14
CASSQDLGDTGDTQYF
TGTGCCAGCAGCCAAGACTTGGGTGACACAGGCGATACGCAGTATTTT
>TRBJ1-5|-|TRBD1|TRBV7-2
CASSFFGQATNQPQHF
TGTGCCAGCAGCTTTTTCGGACAGGCTACTAATCAGCCCCAGCATTTT
>TRBJ1-1|few|-|TRBV6-5
CASSFQTAPKEAFF
TGTGCCAGCAGTTTTCAGACAGCTCCTAAGGAAGCTTTCTTT
>TRBJ2-6|-|-|TRBV30
CAWSVGGSGANVLTF
TGTGCCTGGAGTGTAGGGGGATCCGGGGCCAACGTCCTGACTTTC
>TRBJ1-1|-|TRBD1|TRBV6-5
CASRRTGAEAFF
TGTGCCAGCAGACGGACAGGCGCTGAAGCTTTCTTT
>TRBJ1-1|-|-|TRBV19
CASRGGDNTEAFF
TGTGCCAGTAGGGGAGGGGATAACACTGAAGCTTTCTTT
>TRBJ2-2|-|-|TRBV6-5
CASSYWDPSGAGELFF
TGTGCCAGCAGTTATTGGGACCCTTCGGGGGCCGGGGAGCTGTTTTTT
>TRBJ2-5|-|TRBD1|TRBV30
CAWKSRGRQTQYF
TGTGCCTGGAAGAGCAGGGGGCGGCAGACCCAGTACTTC
>TRBJ2-3|-|TRBD2|TRBV18
CASSPLAGGTLGTDTQYF
TGTGCCAGCTCACCCCTAGCGGGAGGGACCTTAGGCACAGATACGCAGTATTTT
>TRBJ2-7|-|TRBD2|TRBV28
CASRPSTLGLAFYEQYF
TGTGCCAGCAGACCGTCGACTCTGGGACTAGCCTTCTACGAGCAGTACTTC